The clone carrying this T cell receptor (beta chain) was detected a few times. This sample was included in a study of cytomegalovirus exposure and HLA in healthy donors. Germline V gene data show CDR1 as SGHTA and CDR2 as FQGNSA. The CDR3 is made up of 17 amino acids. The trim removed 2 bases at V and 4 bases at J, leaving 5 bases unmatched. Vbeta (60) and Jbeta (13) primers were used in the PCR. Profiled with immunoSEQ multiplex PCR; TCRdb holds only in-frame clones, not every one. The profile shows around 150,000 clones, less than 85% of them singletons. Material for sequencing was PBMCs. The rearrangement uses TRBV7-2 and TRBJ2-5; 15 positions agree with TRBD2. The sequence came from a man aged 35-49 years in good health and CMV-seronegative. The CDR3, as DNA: TGTGCCAGCAGCTTATCGGGACTAGCGGGAGGAGGAGAGACCCAGTACTTC. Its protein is CASSLSGLAGGGETQYF. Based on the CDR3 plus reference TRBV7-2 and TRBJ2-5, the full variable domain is GAGVSQSPSNKVTEKGKDVELRCDPISGHTALYWYRQSLGQGLEFLIYFQGNSAPDKSGLPSDRFSAERTGGSVSTLTIQRTQQEDSAVYLCASSLSGLAGGGETQYFGPGTRLLVL.